The 11 T cell receptor beta chains below all came from one sample that was sequenced in a study of sequential checkpoint blockade in melanoma. Indicated treatment: randomized to nivolumab then ipilimumab (arm A) or the reverse (arm B). The protocol was immunoSEQ multiplex PCR, while the TCRdb copy is restricted to in-frame clones and leaves out a portion. The sample carries 20,000 or so clones, more than 70% recorded once. The input for sequencing was CD8+ T cells sorted from blood (inferred from file names), taken from a patient given nivolumab and ipilimumab in sequence. The receptors were sampled from a human donor with melanoma.

The table lists this clone with a count of one. The chain employs TRBV7-9 and TRBJ1-1; D unclear. V was trimmed by 8 bases and J by 3 bases, leaving 13 bases between them. The germline V gene has CDR1 SEHNR and CDR2 FQNEAQ (reference sequence). This CDR3 contains 13 residues. The CDR3 sequence: CASQGGVDTEAFF. CDR3 nucleotide sequence: TGTGCCAGCCAAGGCGGGGTGGACACTGAAGCTTTCTTT.

This chain links TRBV15 with TRBJ1-5; TRBD1 aligns across 8 bases. The CDR3 length is 15 residues. V lost 5 bases, J lost 0 bases, and 3 bases stayed unmatched. Germline loops: CDR1 LNHNV, CDR2 YYDKDF (reference sequence). CDR3 coding DNA: TGTGCCACCAGCTCAGGACAGGGTAGCAATCAGCCCCAGCATTTT. Protein product: CATSSGQGSNQPQHF.

The V gene is TRBV7-9, the J gene TRBJ2-7; D possibly corresponds to TRBD1 (5 bases). Germline V CDR1 and CDR2: SEHNR, FQNEAQ (reference sequence). V was clipped by 4 bases and J by 4 bases, with 14 bases between them. The CDR3 sequence is 14 residues long. The CDR3 coding sequence is TGTGCCAGCAGCTCGATGACAGCCTTTTACGAGCAGTACTTC. It codes for CASSSMTAFYEQYF.

The chain is built from TRBV19 and TRBJ2-7; D possibly corresponds to TRBD1 (5 bases). CDR1 and CDR2 from the germline V gene are LNHDA and SQIVND (reference sequence). V lost 5 bases and J lost 2, with 16 bases in between. The CDR3 has 15 residues. This CDR3 reads CASSAVEGVAYEQYF. The CDR3 nucleotides are TGTGCCAGTAGTGCGGTAGAAGGGGTGGCCTACGAGCAGTACTTC.

The gene calls are TRBV27 and TRBJ1-5; D unresolved. The CDR3 sequence is 12 residues long. The V end was cut by 7 bases, the J end by 4 bases, with 8 bases between. Per the germline V gene, CDR1 is MNHEY and CDR2 is SMNVEV (reference sequence). The DNA for the CDR3 is TGTGCCAGCAAGGCGGGGAATCAGCCCCAGCATTTT. Its translation: CASKAGNQPQHF.

This chain joins TRBV2 and TRBJ1-1, with D uncertain. The CDR3 is 11 residues long. CDR1 and CDR2 (germline): SNHLY, FYNNEI. V gave up 11 bases and J gave up 3 bases, with 10 bases separating them. The CDR3 reads CAAEADTEAFF. The DNA for the CDR3 is TGTGCCGCCGAGGCGGACACTGAAGCTTTCTTT.

This chain joins TRBV5-6 and TRBJ2-7, with TRBD1 identical over 9 bases. Germline loops: CDR1 SGHDT, CDR2 YYEEEE. J lost 5 bases, V lost 3 bases, and 6 bases had no gene match. The CDR3 totals 14 residues. CDR3 DNA: TGTGCCAGCAGCTGGGACAGGGCGTTCAACGAGCAGTACTTC. Translating it yields CASSWDRAFNEQYF.

This clone occurred once. The chain recombines TRBV4-2 with TRBJ2-7, with D perhaps matching TRBD2 (6 bases). The CDR3 length is 16 residues. Germline V lookup: CDR1 LGHNA, CDR2 YNFKEQ. The V gene lost 7 bases and the J gene lost 1 base, with 20 bases spanning the gap. CDR3 region: CASTPTVPGRSYEQYF. CDR3 DNA: TGTGCCAGCACCCCAACCGTACCAGGGAGGTCCTACGAGCAGTACTTC.

As for this clone: Different DNA sequences within this sample yield the same CDR3. The V call is TRBV27, the J call TRBJ1-1, with unresolved D. CDR1 is MNHEY and CDR2 is SMNVEV in the germline V gene (reference sequence). The V end lost 2 bases, the J end lost 1 base, and 8 bases lay between the germline ends. CDR3 size: 14 residues. The CDR3 DNA reads TGTGCCAGCAGTTTAACGGCAGGGAACACTGAAGCTTTCTTT. It specifies CASSLTAGNTEAFF.

The J gene is TRBJ2-7, the V gene TRBV13; a weak D match, TRBD1 (6 bases). Trimming took 4 bases from V and 0 from J, leaving 10 bases between them. CDR3 size: 14 residues. CDR1 and CDR2 (germline): PRHDT, FYEKMQ (reference sequence). In nucleotides, the CDR3 is TGTGCCAGCAGCTCCGGACAGTCCTCCTACGAGCAGTACTTC. Its translation: CASSSGQSSYEQYF.

This chain uses TRBV11-3 with TRBJ2-7; a possible D gene is TRBD1 (5 bases). This CDR3 has 18 residues. Trimming removed 0 bases from V and 2 bases from J, with 20 bases in between. Germline V gene data show CDR1 as SGHNT and CDR2 as YENEEA. The CDR3 sequence: CASSLDRIWAGITYEQYF. CDR3 DNA: TGTGCCAGCAGCTTAGATCGAATTTGGGCAGGGATAACCTACGAGCAGTACTTC.